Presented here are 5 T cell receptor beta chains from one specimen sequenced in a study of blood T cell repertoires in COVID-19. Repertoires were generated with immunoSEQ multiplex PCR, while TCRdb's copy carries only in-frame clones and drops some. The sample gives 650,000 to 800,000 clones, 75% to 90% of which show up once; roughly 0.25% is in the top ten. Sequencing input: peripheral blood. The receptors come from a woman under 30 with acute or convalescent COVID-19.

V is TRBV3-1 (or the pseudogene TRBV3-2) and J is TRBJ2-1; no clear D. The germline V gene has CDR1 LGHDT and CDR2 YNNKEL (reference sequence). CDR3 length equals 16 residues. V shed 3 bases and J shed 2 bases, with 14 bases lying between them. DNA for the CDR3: TGTGCCAGCAGCCACAGACGGAGTAACACCTACAATGAGCAGTTCTTC. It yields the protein CASSHRRSNTYNEQFF.

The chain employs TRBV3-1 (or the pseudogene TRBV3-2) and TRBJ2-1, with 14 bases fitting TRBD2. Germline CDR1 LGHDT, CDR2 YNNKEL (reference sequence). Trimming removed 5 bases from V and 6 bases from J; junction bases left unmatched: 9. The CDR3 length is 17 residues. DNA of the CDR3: TGTGCCAGCAGCTGGGGACTAGCGGGGGCGCTTTTCAATGAGCAGTTCTTC. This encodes CASSWGLAGALFNEQFF.

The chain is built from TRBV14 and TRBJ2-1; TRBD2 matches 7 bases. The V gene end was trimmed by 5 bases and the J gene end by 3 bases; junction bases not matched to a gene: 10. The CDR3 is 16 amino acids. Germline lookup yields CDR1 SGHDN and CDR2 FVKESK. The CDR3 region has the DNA TGTGCCAGCAGCGACTTGGGGGGGGAATTCTACAATGAGCAGTTCTTC. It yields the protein CASSDLGGEFYNEQFF.

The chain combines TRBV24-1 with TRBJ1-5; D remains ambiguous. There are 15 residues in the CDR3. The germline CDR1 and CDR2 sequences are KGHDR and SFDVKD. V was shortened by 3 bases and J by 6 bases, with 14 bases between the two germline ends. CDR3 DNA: TGTGCCACCAGTGATCCCCGGGAGGAGGGTCAGCCCCAGCATTTT. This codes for CATSDPREEGQPQHF.

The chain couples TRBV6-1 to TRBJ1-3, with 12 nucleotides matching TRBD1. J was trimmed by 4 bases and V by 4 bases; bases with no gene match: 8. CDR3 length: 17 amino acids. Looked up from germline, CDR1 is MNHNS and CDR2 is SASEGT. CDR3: CASSATGTGGLGNTIYF. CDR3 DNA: TGTGCCAGCAGTGCAACCGGGACAGGGGGCCTAGGAAACACCATATATTTT.